The sequence of this T cell receptor (beta chain) was determined in a study of Ad26.COV2.S vaccination and SARS-CoV-2 variants. Treatment indicated: around 19 received Ad26.COV2.S at low or high dose, single or two shots; roughly five received placebo; per-sample allocation not given. Material that was analyzed had been drawn on day 63 after the first vaccine or placebo injection. Germline assignment: CDR1 DFQATT and CDR2 SNEGSKA (reference sequence). The V end was cut by 3 bases, the J end by 0 bases, with 12 bases between. This CDR3 spans 15 amino acids. Generated by immunoSEQ multiplex PCR, the TCRdb table keeps only in-frame clones and is missing some. The sample lists 350,000 to 500,000 clones, around 89% seen once, with 3.6% in the top ten.

The sequences come from peripheral blood, collected in a trial of Ad26.COV2.S vaccine versus placebo. This TCR derives from a person between 18 and 65 years old who received the Ad26.COV2.S COVID-19 vaccine or a placebo. V and J are TRBV20-1 and TRBJ1-5; D unclear. The CDR3 here is CSASRRDYSNQPQHF. The CDR3 DNA sequence: TGCAGTGCTAGTCGACGGGATTATAGCAATCAGCCCCAGCATTTT.